The text below deals with one TCR beta chain. Original methodology: Reference gene primer amplification yielded estimated nucleated cell counts. Sequenced by immunoSEQ multiplex PCR; TCRdb stores in-frame clones only, minus some. The V and J calls and clone size were taken over from that table, and D and trimming were inferred from the DNA. The table lists under 30,000 clones, approximately 81% of them singletons. This sample is drawn from a study of blood T cell repertoires in COVID-19. Across the whole study: Sites across the United States, Italy and Spain contributed samples from acute and convalescent COVID-19. Nucleic acid was either cDNA or gDNA, and it came from T cells, B-cell-depleted T cells, or PBMCs.

V dropped 0 bases and J dropped 9; count of bases not matched to a gene: 8. The germline V gene encodes CDR1 SGHNT and CDR2 YYREEE (reference sequence). The CDR3 is 14 amino acids. Sequencing used peripheral blood. The sequence came from a man older than 75 with active COVID-19. The gene calls are TRBV5-4 and TRBJ2-5; 7 bases are shared with TRBD2. The CDR3 DNA reads TGTGCCAGCAGCTTGGCCAGCGGGGCCCAGGCCCAGTACTTC. Residues: CASSLASGAQAQYF.